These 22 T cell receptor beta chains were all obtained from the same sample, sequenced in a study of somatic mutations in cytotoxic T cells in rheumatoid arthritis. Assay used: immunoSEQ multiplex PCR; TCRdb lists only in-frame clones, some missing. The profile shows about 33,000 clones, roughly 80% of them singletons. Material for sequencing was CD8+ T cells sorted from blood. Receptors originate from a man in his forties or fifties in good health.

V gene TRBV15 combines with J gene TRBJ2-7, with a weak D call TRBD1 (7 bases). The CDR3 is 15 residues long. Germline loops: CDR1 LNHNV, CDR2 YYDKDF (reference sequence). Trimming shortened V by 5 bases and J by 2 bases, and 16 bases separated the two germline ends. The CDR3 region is CATSQTRQGAYEQYF. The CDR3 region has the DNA TGTGCCACCAGCCAGACTAGGCAGGGGGCCTACGAGCAGTACTTC.

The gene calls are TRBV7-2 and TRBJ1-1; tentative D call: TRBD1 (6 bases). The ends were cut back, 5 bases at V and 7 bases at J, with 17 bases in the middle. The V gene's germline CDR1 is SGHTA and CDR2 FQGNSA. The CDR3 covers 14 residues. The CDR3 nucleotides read TGTGCCAGCAGCCTACAAAGGGGGTACAGTGAAGCTTTCTTT. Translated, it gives CASSLQRGYSEAFF.

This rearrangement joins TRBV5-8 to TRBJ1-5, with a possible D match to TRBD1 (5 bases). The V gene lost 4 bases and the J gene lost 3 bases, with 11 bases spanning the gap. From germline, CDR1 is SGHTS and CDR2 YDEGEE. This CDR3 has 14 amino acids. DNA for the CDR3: TGTGCCAGCAGCGTGGACACCGTCAATCAGCCCCAGCATTTT. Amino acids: CASSVDTVNQPQHF.

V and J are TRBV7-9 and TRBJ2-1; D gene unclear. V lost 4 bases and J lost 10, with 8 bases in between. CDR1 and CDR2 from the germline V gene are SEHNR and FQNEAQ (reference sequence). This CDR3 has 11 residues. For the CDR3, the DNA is TGTGCCAGCAGCTCTCCCGGGGAGCAGTTCTTC. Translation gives CASSSPGEQFF.

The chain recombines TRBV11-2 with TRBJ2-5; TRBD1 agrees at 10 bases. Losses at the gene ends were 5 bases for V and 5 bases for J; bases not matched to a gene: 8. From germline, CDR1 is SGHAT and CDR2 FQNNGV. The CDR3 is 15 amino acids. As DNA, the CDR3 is TGTGCCAGCAGCGAGACGGGACAGGGGCAGGAGACCCAGTACTTC. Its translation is CASSETGQGQETQYF. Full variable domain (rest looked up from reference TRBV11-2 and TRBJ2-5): EAGVAQSPRYKIIEKRQSVAFWCNPISGHATLYWYQQILGQGPKLLIQFQNNGVVDDSQLPKDRFSAERLKGVDSTLKIQPAKLEDSAVYLCASSETGQGQETQYFGPGTRLLVL.

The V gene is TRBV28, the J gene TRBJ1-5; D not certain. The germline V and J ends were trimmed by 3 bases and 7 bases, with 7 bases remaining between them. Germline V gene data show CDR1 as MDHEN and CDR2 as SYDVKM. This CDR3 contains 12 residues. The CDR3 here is CASSFWSQPQHF. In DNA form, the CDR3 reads TGTGCCAGCAGTTTCTGGAGCCAGCCCCAGCATTTT. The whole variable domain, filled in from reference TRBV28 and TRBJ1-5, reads DVKVTQSSRYLVKRTGEKVFLECVQDMDHENMFWYRQDPGLGLRLIYFSYDVKMKEKGDIPEGYSVSREKKERFSLILESASTNQTSMYLCASSFWSQPQHFGDGTRLSIL.

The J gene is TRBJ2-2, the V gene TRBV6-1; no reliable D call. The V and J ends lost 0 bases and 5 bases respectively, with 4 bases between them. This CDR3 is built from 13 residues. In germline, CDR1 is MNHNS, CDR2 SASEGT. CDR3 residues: CASSEAETGELFF. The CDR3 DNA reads TGTGCCAGCAGTGAAGCAGAAACCGGGGAGCTGTTTTTT.

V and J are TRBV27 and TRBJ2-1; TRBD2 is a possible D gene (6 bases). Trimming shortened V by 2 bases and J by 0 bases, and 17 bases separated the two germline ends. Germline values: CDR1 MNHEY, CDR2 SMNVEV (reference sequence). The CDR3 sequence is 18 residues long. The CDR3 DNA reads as TGTGCCAGCAGTTTAGTATTCGGGGACTGGGACTCCTACAATGAGCAGTTCTTC. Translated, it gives CASSLVFGDWDSYNEQFF.

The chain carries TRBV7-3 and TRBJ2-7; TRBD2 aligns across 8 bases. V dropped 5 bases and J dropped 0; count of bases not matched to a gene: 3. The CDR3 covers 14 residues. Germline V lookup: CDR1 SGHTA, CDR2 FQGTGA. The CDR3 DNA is TGTGCCAGCAGCCCTAGCGGGTCCTCCTACGAGCAGTACTTC. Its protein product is CASSPSGSSYEQYF.

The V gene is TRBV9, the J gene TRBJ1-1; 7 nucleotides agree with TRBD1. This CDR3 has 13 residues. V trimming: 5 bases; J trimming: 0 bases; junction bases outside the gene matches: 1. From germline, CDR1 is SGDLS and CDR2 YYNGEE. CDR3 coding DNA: TGTGCCAGCAGTAGGGGGCTGAACACTGAAGCTTTCTTT. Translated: CASSRGLNTEAFF. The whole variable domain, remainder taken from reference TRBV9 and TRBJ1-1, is DSGVTQTPKHLITATGQRVTLRCSPRSGDLSVYWYQQSLDQGLQFLIQYYNGEERAKGNILERFSAQQFPDLHSELNLSSLELGDSALYFCASSRGLNTEAFFGQGTRLTVV.

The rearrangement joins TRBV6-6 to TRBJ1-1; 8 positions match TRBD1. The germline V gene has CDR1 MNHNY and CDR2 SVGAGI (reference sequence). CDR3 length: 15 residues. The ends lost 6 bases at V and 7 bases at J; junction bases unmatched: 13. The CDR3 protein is CASSTDWGTGFEAFF. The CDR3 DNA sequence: TGTGCCAGCAGCACAGACTGGGGGACAGGTTTTGAAGCTTTCTTT.

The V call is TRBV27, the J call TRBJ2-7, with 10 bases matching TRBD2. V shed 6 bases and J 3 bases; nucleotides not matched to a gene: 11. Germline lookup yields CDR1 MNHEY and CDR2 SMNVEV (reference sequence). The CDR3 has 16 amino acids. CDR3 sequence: CASRPFLAGVNYEQYF. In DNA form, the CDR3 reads TGTGCCAGCAGACCTTTTCTAGCGGGAGTTAACTACGAGCAGTACTTC.

CDR3: CASSLFRGENGFQETQYF. Written as DNA, the CDR3 is TGTGCCAGCAGCTTATTTCGGGGAGAAAACGGATTTCAAGAGACCCAGTACTTC. V usage is TRBV7-6 and J usage is TRBJ2-5, with D possibly being TRBD2 (5 bases). V lost 2 bases to trimming and J lost 2 bases, with 21 bases between them. Germline CDR1 reads SGHVS; CDR2 reads FNYEAQ. The CDR3 length is 18 residues.

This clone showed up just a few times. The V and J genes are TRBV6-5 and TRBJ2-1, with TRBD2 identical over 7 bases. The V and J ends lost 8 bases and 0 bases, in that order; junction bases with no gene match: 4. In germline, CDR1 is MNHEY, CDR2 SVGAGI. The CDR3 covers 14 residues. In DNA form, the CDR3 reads TGTGCCAGCTCCGGGGGGAGCTCCTACAATGAGCAGTTCTTC. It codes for CASSGGSSYNEQFF.

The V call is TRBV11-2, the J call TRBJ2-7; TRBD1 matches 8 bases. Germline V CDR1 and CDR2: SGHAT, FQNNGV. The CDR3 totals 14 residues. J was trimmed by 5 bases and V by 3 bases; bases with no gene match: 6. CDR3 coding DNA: TGTGCCAGCAGCTTGGGCAGGGGGCGAGACGAGCAGTACTTC. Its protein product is CASSLGRGRDEQYF.

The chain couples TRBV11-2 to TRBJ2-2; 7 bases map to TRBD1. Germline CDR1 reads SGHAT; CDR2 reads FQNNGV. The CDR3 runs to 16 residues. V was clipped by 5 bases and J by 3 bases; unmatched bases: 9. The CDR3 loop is CASSLTRDSYTGELFF. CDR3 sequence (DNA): TGTGCCAGCAGCCTGACCCGGGACAGCTACACCGGGGAGCTGTTTTTT.

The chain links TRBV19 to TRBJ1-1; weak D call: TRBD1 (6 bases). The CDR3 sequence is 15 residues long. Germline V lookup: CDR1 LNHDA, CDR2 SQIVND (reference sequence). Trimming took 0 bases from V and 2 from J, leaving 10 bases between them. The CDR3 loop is CASSIDRGANTEAFF. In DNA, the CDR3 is TGTGCCAGTAGTATAGATCGGGGGGCAAACACTGAAGCTTTCTTT.

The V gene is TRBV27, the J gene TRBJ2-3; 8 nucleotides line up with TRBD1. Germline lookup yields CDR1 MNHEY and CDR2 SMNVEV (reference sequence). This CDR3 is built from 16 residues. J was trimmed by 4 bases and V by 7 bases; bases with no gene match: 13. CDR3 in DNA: TGTGCCAGCAAGACTTTAGCGGACAGGGTCTCAGATACGCAGTATTTT. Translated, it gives CASKTLADRVSDTQYF.

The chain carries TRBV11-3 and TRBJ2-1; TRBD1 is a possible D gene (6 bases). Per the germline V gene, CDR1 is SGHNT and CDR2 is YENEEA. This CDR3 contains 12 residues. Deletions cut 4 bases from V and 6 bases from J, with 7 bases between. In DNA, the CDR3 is TGTGCCAGCAGCTCGGACAGCAATGAGCAGTTCTTC. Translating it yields CASSSDSNEQFF. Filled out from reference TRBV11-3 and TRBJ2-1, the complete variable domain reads EAGVVQSPRYKIIEKKQPVAFWCNPISGHNTLYWYLQNLGQGPELLIRYENEEAVDDSQLPKDRFSAERLKGVDSTLKIQPAELGDSAVYLCASSSDSNEQFFGPGTRLTVL.

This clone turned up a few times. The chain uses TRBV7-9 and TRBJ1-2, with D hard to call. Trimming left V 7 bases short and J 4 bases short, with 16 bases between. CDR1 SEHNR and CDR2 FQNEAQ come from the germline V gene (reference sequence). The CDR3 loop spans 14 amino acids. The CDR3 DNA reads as TGTGCCAGCACTCGACCAGTATTGGGCTATGGCTACACCTTC. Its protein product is CASTRPVLGYGYTF.

DNA for the CDR3: TGTGCCAGCAGCCCCGACAGGGAAAACCAGCCCCAGCATTTT. It yields the protein CASSPDRENQPQHF. The genes are TRBV7-6 and TRBJ1-5; TRBD1 matches at 7 bases. The germline gives CDR1 SGHVS, CDR2 FNYEAQ. With 5 bases clipped from V and 7 bases from J, the junction kept 8 bases outside the gene matches. The CDR3 covers 14 residues.

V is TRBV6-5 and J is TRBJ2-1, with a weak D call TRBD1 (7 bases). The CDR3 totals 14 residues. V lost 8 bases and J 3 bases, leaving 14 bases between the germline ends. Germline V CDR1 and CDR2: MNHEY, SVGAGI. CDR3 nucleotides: TGTGCCAGCTCCAACAGGGGACTCTACAATGAGCAGTTCTTC. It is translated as CASSNRGLYNEQFF.